This T cell receptor beta chain was retrieved from a study of blood T cell repertoires in COVID-19. Study-wide background: Samples representing acute and convalescent COVID-19 were sourced from the United States, Italy and Spain. The cDNA or gDNA used as material had been derived from T cells, B-cell-depleted T cells, or PBMCs.

The table came from immunoSEQ multiplex PCR; TCRdb's copy has only in-frame clones and leaves some out. The table records fewer than 70,000 clones, more than 80% of them present only once. This clone has just one count. J was trimmed by 7 bases and V by 4 bases; bases with no gene match: 6. The germline V gene has CDR1 LGHNA and CDR2 YSLEER. CDR3 length equals 14 residues. The receptor's source is a man aged 45 to 65 with acute or convalescent COVID-19. This chain joins TRBV4-3 and TRBJ2-1; 8 bases fit TRBD1. The specimen was peripheral blood. The chain's CDR3 is CASSPRQGLNEQFF. The CDR3 DNA sequence: TGCGCCAGCAGCCCTCGACAGGGGTTGAATGAGCAGTTCTTC.